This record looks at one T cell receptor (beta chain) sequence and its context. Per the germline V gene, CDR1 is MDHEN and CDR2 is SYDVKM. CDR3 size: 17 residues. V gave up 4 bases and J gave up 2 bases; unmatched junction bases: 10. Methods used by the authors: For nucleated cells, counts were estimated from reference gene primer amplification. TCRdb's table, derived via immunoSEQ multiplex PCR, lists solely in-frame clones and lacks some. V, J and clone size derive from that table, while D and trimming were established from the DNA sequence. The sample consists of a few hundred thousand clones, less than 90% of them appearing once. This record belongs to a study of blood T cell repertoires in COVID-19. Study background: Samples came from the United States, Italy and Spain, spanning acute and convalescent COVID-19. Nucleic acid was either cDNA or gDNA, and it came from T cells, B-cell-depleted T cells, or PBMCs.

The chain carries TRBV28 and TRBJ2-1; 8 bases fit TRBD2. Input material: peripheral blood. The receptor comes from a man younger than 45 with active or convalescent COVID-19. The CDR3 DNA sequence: TGTGCCAGCAGTTCCCGGGGTAGCGGGAAAACCTACAATGAGCAGTTCTTC. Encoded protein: CASSSRGSGKTYNEQFF. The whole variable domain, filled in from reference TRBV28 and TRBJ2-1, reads DVKVTQSSRYLVKRTGEKVFLECVQDMDHENMFWYRQDPGLGLRLIYFSYDVKMKEKGDIPEGYSVSREKKERFSLILESASTNQTSMYLCASSSRGSGKTYNEQFFGPGTRLTVL.